Listed here are 23 T cell receptor beta chains from one sample, sequenced in a study of blood T cell repertoires in COVID-19. Some clones are missing from TCRdb's copy, which holds only in-frame ones; the method was immunoSEQ multiplex PCR. The profile shows 55,000 to 85,000 clones, around 80% of them singletons. Sequencing input: peripheral blood. The receptors come from a man aged 55 to 70 with active or convalescent COVID-19.

The chain joins TRBV18 to TRBJ2-6; TRBD2 matches 7 bases. Unmatched junction bases numbered 3, after V lost 1 base and J lost 0 bases. This CDR3 is built from 17 residues. Per the germline V gene, CDR1 is KGHSH and CDR2 is LQKENI. CDR3 amino acids: CASSPLGGGSGANVLTF. The CDR3 coding sequence is TGTGCCAGCTCACCACTTGGCGGGGGCTCTGGGGCCAACGTCCTGACTTTC.

This clone was seen more than once but under ten times. The genes are TRBV30 and TRBJ1-1, with 8 bases that match TRBD1. Trimming cost V 5 bases and J 7 bases; bases outside gene matches: 6. The CDR3 runs to 12 residues. CDR1 and CDR2 from the germline V gene are GTSNPN and SVGIG (reference sequence). CDR3: CAWHAGGLEAFF. In DNA, the CDR3 is TGTGCCTGGCATGCAGGGGGCCTTGAAGCTTTCTTT.

The CDR3 loop is CASSPTGITYEQYF. The CDR3 DNA is TGTGCCAGTAGTCCGACAGGGATCACCTACGAGCAGTACTTC. This rearrangement joins TRBV19 to TRBJ2-7; 7 bases map to TRBD1. In germline, CDR1 is LNHDA, CDR2 SQIVND (reference sequence). V shed 5 bases, J shed 2 bases, and the junction held 6 bases outside the gene matches. This CDR3 has 14 residues.

This sequence joins TRBV2 and TRBJ2-3, with 11 bases matching TRBD2. V lost 7 bases and J lost 6; bases outside the gene matches: 9. CDR1 is SNHLY, CDR2 FYNNEI, per germline. The CDR3 totals 15 residues. The CDR3 bases are TGTGCCAGCAAGCCTAGCGGGGGGTACCTCGATACGCAGTATTTT. This encodes CASKPSGGYLDTQYF.

The chain links TRBV6-2 or TRBV6-3 to TRBJ1-5; TRBD1 is a possible D gene (6 bases). Looked up from germline, CDR1 is MNHEY and CDR2 is SVGEGT. This CDR3 spans 16 amino acids. The V and J ends lost 3 bases and 5 bases respectively, with 17 bases between them. CDR3 coding DNA: TGTGCCAGCAGTTATGGTCGGGCGGGGGGCCATCAGCCCCAGCATTTT. Translation gives CASSYGRAGGHQPQHF.

The rearrangement uses TRBV6-5 and TRBJ2-1, with D perhaps TRBD1 (6 bases). V lost 0 bases to trimming and J lost 8 bases, with 11 bases between them. In germline, CDR1 is MNHEY, CDR2 SVGAGI. There are 14 residues in the CDR3. The chain's CDR3 is CASSYSVNRDEQFF. CDR3 nucleotide sequence: TGTGCCAGCAGTTACTCGGTCAACAGGGATGAGCAGTTCTTC.

This clone was detected only a few times. The CDR3 here is CASSQGLEAFF. The CDR3 DNA is TGCGCCAGCAGCCAAGGACTTGAAGCTTTCTTT. The V and J genes are TRBV4-1 and TRBJ1-1; no definite D call. The CDR3 is made up of 11 amino acids. The V and J ends lost 1 base and 7 bases respectively, with 4 bases between them. CDR1 MGHRA and CDR2 YSYEKL come from the germline V gene.

The chain has TRBV5-1 and TRBJ2-1; the D gene is possibly TRBD2 (5 bases). The CDR3 covers 15 residues. The germline V and J ends were trimmed by 4 bases and 3 bases, with 14 bases remaining between them. The V gene's germline CDR1 is SGHRS and CDR2 YFSETQ. CDR3 in DNA: TGCGCCAGCAGCCGCGGGTCTATAGACTACAATGAGCAGTTCTTC. Translated, it gives CASSRGSIDYNEQFF. Together with reference TRBV5-1 and TRBJ2-1, the CDR3 gives the full variable domain: KAGVTQTPRYLIKTRGQQVTLSCSPISGHRSVSWYQQTPGQGLQFLFEYFSETQRNKGNFPGRFSGRQFSNSRSEMNVSTLELGDSALYLCASSRGSIDYNEQFFGPGTRLTVL.

The V gene is TRBV12-3 or TRBV12-4, the J gene TRBJ1-4; the D is unclear. V dropped 6 bases and J dropped 8 bases, with 13 bases sitting between them. The CDR3 sequence is 13 residues long. DNA of the CDR3: TGTGCCAGCAGCTCTACAGTGAGAGAAAAACTGTTTTTT. It codes for CASSSTVREKLFF.

This chain joins TRBV2 and TRBJ1-6; D might be TRBD1 (5 bases). CDR3 length: 16 amino acids. Germline lookup yields CDR1 SNHLY and CDR2 FYNNEI. Trimming removed 3 bases from V and 0 bases from J, with 9 bases in between. CDR3 sequence reads: CASSDSGGSYNSPLHF. In DNA, the CDR3 is TGTGCCAGCAGTGACTCGGGGGGCTCCTATAATTCACCCCTCCACTTT.

This chain joins TRBV28 and TRBJ1-5; D is uncertain. Trimming stripped 9 bases from V and 0 bases from J, with 18 bases between. From germline, CDR1 is MDHEN and CDR2 SYDVKM. This CDR3 comprises 16 residues. This CDR3 is CASLEKSTYSNQPQHF. The CDR3 bases are TGTGCCAGTCTCGAGAAGTCCACTTATAGCAATCAGCCCCAGCATTTT.

The J gene is TRBJ1-2, the V gene TRBV5-5, with a possible D match to TRBD1 (6 bases). Trimming cost V 3 bases and J 4 bases, with 16 bases left between them. There are 15 residues in the CDR3. Germline assignment: CDR1 SGHKS and CDR2 YYEKEE (reference sequence). The CDR3 bases are TGTGCCAGCAGCTCTAGCTTGGGGGCCATCTATGGCTACACCTTC. This translates into CASSSSLGAIYGYTF.

This clone showed up just a few times. The rearrangement links TRBV5-1 to TRBJ2-3; 7 bases agree with TRBD1. V gave up 3 bases and J gave up 4 bases; unmatched junction bases: 5. Per the germline V gene, CDR1 is SGHRS and CDR2 is YFSETQ. The CDR3 totals 14 residues. CDR3 residues: CASSSGTEADTQYF. CDR3 nucleotides: TGCGCCAGCAGCTCCGGGACAGAGGCAGATACGCAGTATTTT.

The genes are TRBV18 and TRBJ2-7; the match to TRBD1 covers 7 bases. This CDR3 contains 15 residues. Germline CDR1 and CDR2: KGHSH and LQKENI. V was clipped by 3 bases and J by 5 bases; unmatched bases: 10. CDR3 in amino acids: CASSPTDRYRDEQYF. The CDR3 DNA follows: TGTGCCAGCTCACCCACGGACAGGTACCGCGACGAGCAGTACTTC.

The CDR3 loop reads CASSYSMAGVYGYTF. DNA for the CDR3: TGTGCCAGCAGTTACTCCATGGCAGGCGTCTATGGCTACACCTTC. The chain recombines TRBV6-2 or TRBV6-3 with TRBJ1-2; D is unclear. V was cut by 0 bases and J by 4 bases, with 12 bases left in between. Germline CDR1 MNHEY, CDR2 SVGEGT. The CDR3 consists of 15 residues.

The chain joins TRBV7-2 to TRBJ1-2; D remains unclear. V was clipped by 1 base and J by 5 bases, with 5 bases between them. The CDR3 loop spans 12 amino acids. Germline V gene lookup returns CDR1 SGHTA and CDR2 FQGNSA. This CDR3 reads CASSLVAYGYTF. Here the CDR3 DNA reads TGTGCCAGCAGCTTAGTGGCATATGGCTACACCTTC.

This clone was observed once. The chain joins TRBV5-1 to TRBJ2-7; 10 bases map to TRBD2. The trim removed 0 bases at V and 2 bases at J, leaving 5 bases unmatched. The CDR3 loop spans 16 amino acids. Germline V gives CDR1 SGHRS, CDR2 YFSETQ. For the CDR3, the DNA is TGCGCCAGCAGCTTGGCACTAGCGGGGAGAGCCTACGAGCAGTACTTC. This sequence encodes CASSLALAGRAYEQYF.

This clone was observed a single time. The genes are TRBV30 and TRBJ1-6, with TRBD1 matching over 8 bases. Germline lookup yields CDR1 GTSNPN and CDR2 SVGIG (reference sequence). V dropped 3 bases and J dropped 5; count of bases not matched to a gene: 3. This CDR3 region has 14 residues. DNA for the CDR3: TGTGCCTGGAGCCAGACAGGGGATAATTCACCCCTCCACTTT. Its protein is CAWSQTGDNSPLHF.

The chain combines TRBV11-2 with TRBJ1-4, with 7 bases lining up with TRBD1. The CDR3 runs 17 residues. Unmatched junction bases numbered 9, after V lost 5 bases and J lost 0 bases. Germline lookup yields CDR1 SGHAT and CDR2 FQNNGV. Here the CDR3 reads CASSPEGAAPTNEKLFF. The CDR3 nucleotides are TGTGCCAGCAGCCCGGAGGGGGCCGCTCCAACTAATGAAAAACTGTTTTTT.

The chain recombines TRBV28 with TRBJ1-5; D gene ambiguous. The CDR3 covers 12 residues. Trimming stripped 7 bases from V and 9 bases from J, with 13 bases between. Per the germline V gene, CDR1 is MDHEN and CDR2 is SYDVKM. The CDR3 bases are TGTGCCAGCACCCTAATAAGCGGGCCCCAGCATTTT. Translation: CASTLISGPQHF.

V usage is TRBV7-2 and J usage is TRBJ2-7, with TRBD2 matching over 9 bases. The CDR3 runs 15 residues. Per the germline V gene, CDR1 is SGHTA and CDR2 is FQGNSA. V dropped 1 base and J dropped 2; count of bases not matched to a gene: 3. The CDR3 is CASSLVAGATYEQYF. In DNA, the CDR3 is TGTGCCAGCAGCTTAGTAGCGGGGGCAACCTACGAGCAGTACTTC.

CDR3 loop: CASSPPTGFGISYNEQFF. For the CDR3, the DNA is TGTGCCAGCAGTCCCCCGACAGGGTTCGGAATCTCCTACAATGAGCAGTTCTTC. The rearrangement links TRBV28 to TRBJ2-1; 7 bases line up with TRBD1. From germline, CDR1 is MDHEN and CDR2 SYDVKM. The CDR3 totals 18 residues. The ends lost 5 bases at V and 0 bases at J; junction bases unmatched: 13. The entire variable domain, with the rest obtained from reference TRBV28 and TRBJ2-1, is as follows: DVKVTQSSRYLVKRTGEKVFLECVQDMDHENMFWYRQDPGLGLRLIYFSYDVKMKEKGDIPEGYSVSREKKERFSLILESASTNQTSMYLCASSPPTGFGISYNEQFFGPGTRLTVL.

Here the CDR3 DNA reads TGTGCCTGGACCCCCCAGGGAACCTACGAGCAGTACTTC. This sequence encodes CAWTPQGTYEQYF. This chain uses TRBV30 with TRBJ2-7; perhaps TRBD1 as D (5 bases). CDR3 length: 13 residues. With 4 bases removed from V and 2 bases from J, the gap between germline ends came to 12 bases. The V gene's germline CDR1 is GTSNPN and CDR2 SVGIG (reference sequence).